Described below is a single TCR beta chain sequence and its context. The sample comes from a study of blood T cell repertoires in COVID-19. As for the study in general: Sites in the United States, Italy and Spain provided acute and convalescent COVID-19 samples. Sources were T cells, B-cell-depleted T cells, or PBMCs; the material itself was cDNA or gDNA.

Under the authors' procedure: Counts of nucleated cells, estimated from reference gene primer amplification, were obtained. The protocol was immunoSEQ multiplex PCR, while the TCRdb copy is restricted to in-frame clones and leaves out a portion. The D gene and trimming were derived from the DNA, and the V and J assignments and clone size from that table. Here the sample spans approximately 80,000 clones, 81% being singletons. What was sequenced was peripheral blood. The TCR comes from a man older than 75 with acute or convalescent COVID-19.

CDR3 sequence: CASSLDQGRATNEKLFF. The CDR3 bases are TGTGCCAGCAGCTTGGATCAGGGGCGAGCGACTAATGAAAAACTGTTTTTT. V is TRBV5-5 and J is TRBJ1-4, with D perhaps matching TRBD1 (6 bases). The CDR3 spans 17 residues. The V end was cut by 0 bases, the J end by 2 bases, with 14 bases between. From germline, CDR1 is SGHKS and CDR2 YYEKEE (reference sequence).